This entry lists 32 T cell receptor beta chains sequenced from one sample in a study of T-cell memory formation after mild COVID-19 listed by TCRdb under 2021. Libraries were constructed by 5' RACE. TCRdb names Illumina NovaSeq 6000 as the instrument used. The public sequencing data were trimmed at Q25 with fastp and processed into clonotypes with MiXCR by TCRdb, which kept only in-frame beta chains. Rows are unified per CDR3 protein, each entry keeping the most common DNA and genes. The sample data list about 560,000 distinct CDR3 sequences, and around 16% of these were observed just once. The biggest ten clones account for about 8.1% of the sample. The sample comprised PBMCs or a T cell subset sorted from them (not recorded which). These receptors came from an adult woman who had mild COVID-19 (a few samples of this study predate the infection). The sample titles of this study are shuffled in the database, so cell type and time point are left out; the donor was told from shared clones.

This clonotype has just a few counts. J is TRBJ2-1 and V is TRBV7-2; the D gene is possibly TRBD1 (5 bases). This CDR3 comprises 15 residues. Looked up from germline, CDR1 is SGHTA and CDR2 is FQGNSA. The V end was cut by 1 base, the J end by 8 bases, with 15 bases between. The CDR3 reads CASSLDWTTRDEQFF. The CDR3 DNA is TGTGCCAGCAGCTTAGACTGGACAACTCGGGATGAGCAGTTCTTC.

V usage is TRBV5-6 and J usage is TRBJ2-1, with D perhaps TRBD1 (5 bases). This CDR3 has 14 amino acids. Germline CDR1 and CDR2: SGHDT and YYEEEE. Trimming took off 1 base at V and 3 bases at J, with 8 bases between the two ends. CDR3 coding DNA: TGTGCCAGCAGCTTGACGCAGGGCTACAATGAGCAGTTCTTC. This gives the protein CASSLTQGYNEQFF.

This clonotype was found a few times. This chain connects TRBV20-1 to TRBJ2-5, with TRBD2 identical over 7 bases. Looked up from germline, CDR1 is DFQATT and CDR2 is SNEGSKA (reference sequence). The CDR3 extends over 12 amino acids. Trimming cost V 3 bases and J 5 bases; bases outside gene matches: 3. This chain's CDR3 is CSASGGGETQYF. In DNA form, the CDR3 reads TGCAGTGCTAGTGGGGGAGGGGAGACCCAGTACTTC.

The gene calls are TRBV19 and TRBJ2-6; D unclear. The germline V gene encodes CDR1 LNHDA and CDR2 SQIVND (reference sequence). CDR3 length equals 10 residues. Trimming cost V 11 bases and J 3 bases, with 2 bases left between them. CDR3 nucleotides: TGTGCCGTTGGGGCCAACGTCCTGACTTTC. As protein: CAVGANVLTF.

This clonotype came up a few times. The gene calls are TRBV19 and TRBJ2-7; tentative D call: TRBD1 (5 bases). The CDR3 extends over 14 amino acids. Per the germline V gene, CDR1 is LNHDA and CDR2 is SQIVND (reference sequence). Trimming took 6 bases from V and 2 from J, leaving 14 bases between them. CDR3 sequence reads: CASREGAPPYEQYF. The DNA of the CDR3 is TGTGCCAGTAGAGAAGGGGCTCCCCCCTACGAGCAGTACTTC.

V and J are TRBV29-1 and TRBJ2-7; D possibly corresponds to TRBD2 (7 bases). The CDR3 loop spans 14 amino acids. Germline CDR1 and CDR2: SQVTM and ANQGSEA. The V end was cut by 7 bases, the J end by 2 bases, with 18 bases between. Here the CDR3 DNA reads TGCAGCGCCACGAGGGGGGGATCCCCCTACGAGCAGTACTTC. This codes for CSATRGGSPYEQYF.

This clonotype was picked up a small number of times. This chain joins TRBV7-2 and TRBJ2-2, with TRBD2 identical over 11 bases. V was clipped by 0 bases and J by 6 bases; unmatched bases: 9. CDR1 is SGHTA and CDR2 is FQGNSA in the germline V gene. The CDR3 has 18 residues. The CDR3 coding sequence is TGTGCCAGCAGCTTAGCGCCACTAGCGGGAGTTATATCCGGGGAGCTGTTTTTT. Translation gives CASSLAPLAGVISGELFF.

The sample holds a few counts of this clonotype. The chain is built from TRBV6-5 and TRBJ1-1; D is perhaps TRBD1 (5 bases). Per the germline V gene, CDR1 is MNHEY and CDR2 is SVGAGI. The CDR3 loop spans 14 amino acids. The V end lost 2 bases, the J end lost 4 bases, and 11 bases lay between the germline ends. The CDR3 coding sequence is TGTGCCAGCAGTTACGAGGGGAAGGTCACTGAAGCTTTCTTT. Protein product: CASSYEGKVTEAFF.

This clonotype was recorded at least ten times. The gene calls are TRBV7-2 and TRBJ2-7; TRBD2 aligns across 12 bases. Germline V gene lookup returns CDR1 SGHTA and CDR2 FQGNSA. V was pared by 5 bases and J by 11 bases, with 13 bases of the junction left unmatched. The CDR3 runs 15 residues. In DNA, the CDR3 is TGTGCCAGCAGCCCCGGGACTAGCGGGCGGGCCGGAAAGTACTTC. Translation gives CASSPGTSGRAGKYF.

This clonotype has only a few counts. V gene TRBV7-6 combines with J gene TRBJ2-4; D not certain. The ends were cut back, 4 bases at V and 0 bases at J, with 7 bases in the middle. CDR3 size: 14 residues. CDR1 is SGHVS, CDR2 FNYEAQ, per germline. CDR3 loop: CASSSLVAKNIQYF. The CDR3 DNA reads as TGTGCCAGCAGCTCCCTTGTAGCCAAAAACATTCAGTACTTC.

This clonotype was counted only a few times. J is TRBJ2-1 and V is TRBV3-1, with 7 bases identical to TRBD1. Losses at the gene ends were 8 bases for V and 5 bases for J; bases not matched to a gene: 6. Germline values: CDR1 LGHDT, CDR2 YNNKEL (reference sequence). The CDR3 extends over 13 amino acids. The CDR3 bases are TGTGCCAGCTCGGGACAGACCAACAATGAGCAGTTCTTC. Its translation: CASSGQTNNEQFF.

This clonotype came up a few times. This sequence joins TRBV4-1 and TRBJ2-1, with D possibly TRBD2 on 6 matching bases. V lost 3 bases and J 7 bases, leaving 13 bases between the germline ends. From germline, CDR1 is MGHRA and CDR2 YSYEKL. The CDR3 consists of 14 residues. The CDR3, as DNA: TGCGCCAGCAGCCATGCCGGGACTTCTAATGAGCAGTTCTTC. The encoded protein is CASSHAGTSNEQFF.

This chain links TRBV7-6 with TRBJ2-5; D is undetermined. The CDR3 runs to 13 residues. V was pared by 5 bases and J by 2 bases, with 9 bases between. Germline CDR1 and CDR2: SGHVS and FNYEAQ. CDR3 in amino acids: CASSGIRQETQYF. DNA for the CDR3: TGTGCCAGCAGCGGGATTCGACAAGAGACCCAGTACTTC.

The chain is built from TRBV6-1 and TRBJ2-7; 9 bases are a match to TRBD1. Germline CDR1 MNHNS, CDR2 SASEGT. The CDR3 covers 12 residues. The V gene end was trimmed by 8 bases and the J gene end by 3 bases; junction bases not matched to a gene: 2. The CDR3 protein is CASGDRDYEQYF. DNA of the CDR3: TGTGCCAGCGGGGACAGGGACTACGAGCAGTACTTC.

This chain uses TRBV12-3 or TRBV12-4 with TRBJ2-1; D remains ambiguous. The CDR3 loop spans 13 amino acids. The V and J ends lost 5 bases and 4 bases respectively, with 9 bases between them. CDR3 nucleotide sequence: TGTGCCAGCAGTGGTGACCATTACAATGAGCAGTTCTTC. Translated, it gives CASSGDHYNEQFF.

V gene TRBV9 combines with J gene TRBJ2-1; D call uncertain. With 0 bases removed from V and 8 bases from J, the gap between germline ends came to 15 bases. CDR1 and CDR2 from the germline V gene are SGDLS and YYNGEE. The CDR3 is 15 amino acids. The CDR3 nucleotides are TGTGCCAGCAGCGTAGCTACTCTAGATGCCTATGAGCAGTTCTTC. It is translated as CASSVATLDAYEQFF. Full variable domain (rest looked up from reference TRBV9 and TRBJ2-1): DSGVTQTPKHLITATGQRVTLRCSPRSGDLSVYWYQQSLDQGLQFLIQYYNGEERAKGNILERFSAQQFPDLHSELNLSSLELGDSALYFCASSVATLDAYEQFFGPGTRLTVL.

This clonotype turned up a few times. This chain joins TRBV12-3 or TRBV12-4 and TRBJ2-5; 11 nucleotides match TRBD2. V dropped 4 bases and J dropped 4; count of bases not matched to a gene: 11. CDR3 length equals 17 residues. The CDR3 DNA is TGTGCCAGCAGTTCAGCCTACACTACTAGCGGGGGAGAGACCCAGTACTTC. It yields the protein CASSSAYTTSGGETQYF.

In its sample, this clonotype was seen a few times. V is TRBV3-1 and J is TRBJ2-2; tentatively, D is TRBD1 (6 bases). V dropped 6 bases and J dropped 2 bases, with 19 bases sitting between them. From germline, CDR1 is LGHDT and CDR2 YNNKEL (reference sequence). CDR3 length: 17 residues. This chain's CDR3 is CASSQRSDSLNTGELFF. CDR3 DNA sequence: TGTGCCAGCAGTCAACGCTCGGACAGCCTAAACACCGGGGAGCTGTTTTTT.

The chain carries TRBV4-3 and TRBJ2-1; 12 nucleotides match TRBD2. The CDR3 length is 18 residues. Trimming cost V 0 bases and J 7 bases; bases outside gene matches: 10. In germline, CDR1 is LGHNA, CDR2 YSLEER. CDR3 in amino acids: CASSQDRVGLAGINEQFF. CDR3 DNA: TGCGCCAGCAGCCAAGATAGGGTGGGACTAGCGGGTATAAATGAGCAGTTCTTC.

This chain uses TRBV7-2 with TRBJ1-1, with TRBD1 matching over 7 bases. From germline, CDR1 is SGHTA and CDR2 FQGNSA. This CDR3 comprises 15 residues. Trimming at V came to 1 base and at J to 5 bases, leaving 7 bases not matched to a gene. CDR3 bases: TGTGCCAGCAGCTTAGGTCCAACAGGGGTTACTGAAGCTTTCTTT. Amino acid sequence: CASSLGPTGVTEAFF.

The chain combines TRBV29-1 with TRBJ2-4; 8 bases are shared with TRBD1. Germline V CDR1 and CDR2: SQVTM, ANQGSEA. This CDR3 region has 13 residues. The junction had 1 base not matched to a gene; V was cut back by 5 bases and J by 1 base. Here the CDR3 DNA reads TGCAGCGTTCAGGGGGCGGCCAAAAACATTCAGTACTTC. Amino acids: CSVQGAAKNIQYF.

J is TRBJ1-1 and V is TRBV6-5, with D maybe TRBD1 (5 bases). The CDR3 runs to 15 residues. V lost 2 bases, J lost 1 base, and 11 bases lay in between. CDR1 is MNHEY, CDR2 SVGAGI, per germline. CDR3 bases: TGTGCCAGCAGTTACCTAGCCGGGGGGAACACTGAAGCTTTCTTT. Amino acids: CASSYLAGGNTEAFF.

This clonotype was counted only a few times. This chain joins TRBV6-5 and TRBJ1-1; 7 nucleotides line up with TRBD1. V lost 5 bases to trimming and J lost 6 bases; unmatched junction nucleotides: 15. The CDR3 is made up of 16 amino acids. Germline V gives CDR1 MNHEY, CDR2 SVGAGI. The CDR3 loop reads CASSTIGGAPRAEAFF. For the CDR3, the DNA is TGTGCCAGCAGTACCATAGGGGGCGCCCCCCGAGCTGAAGCTTTCTTT.

This clonotype has only a few counts. The CDR3 sequence: CASSQTSRYEQYF. In DNA form, the CDR3 reads TGTGCCAGCAGCCAAACCTCCCGCTACGAGCAGTACTTC. This chain joins TRBV4-2 and TRBJ2-7; no reliable D call. The CDR3 is 13 residues long. Germline CDR1 and CDR2: LGHNA and YNFKEQ. The V end was cut by 2 bases, the J end by 3 bases, with 8 bases between.

The chain combines TRBV20-1 with TRBJ2-5; possible D gene TRBD2, 6 bases. Germline loops: CDR1 DFQATT, CDR2 SNEGSKA (reference sequence). The length of the CDR3 is 13 residues. Trimming shortened V by 3 bases and J by 5 bases, and 13 bases separated the two germline ends. The CDR3 DNA sequence: TGCAGTGCTAGTCTAGCGCCCGGGGAGACCCAGTACTTC. It is translated as CSASLAPGETQYF.

The rearrangement uses TRBV5-4 and TRBJ1-4; 7 bases are a match to TRBD1. Germline values: CDR1 SGHNT, CDR2 YYREEE (reference sequence). After removal of 4 bases from V and 6 bases from J, the junction contained 6 bases not matched to a gene. The CDR3 has 14 residues. As DNA, the CDR3 is TGTGCCAGCAGCCGGAGCGGGACAGATGAAAAACTGTTTTTT. Protein sequence: CASSRSGTDEKLFF.

The chain joins TRBV15 to TRBJ2-5, with TRBD2 identical over 8 bases. V shed 1 base, J shed 3 bases, and the junction held 4 bases outside the gene matches. The CDR3 length is 15 residues. Germline assignment: CDR1 LNHNV and CDR2 YYDKDF (reference sequence). The CDR3 spells CATSRGPGGEETQYF. In nucleotides, the CDR3 is TGTGCCACCAGCAGAGGTCCCGGGGGGGAAGAGACCCAGTACTTC.

The rearrangement uses TRBV7-9 and TRBJ2-7, with 8 bases aligning to TRBD2. This CDR3 is built from 15 residues. With 1 base clipped from V and 5 bases from J, the junction kept 7 bases outside the gene matches. Germline lookup yields CDR1 SEHNR and CDR2 FQNEAQ (reference sequence). The CDR3 bases are TGTGCCAGCAGCTTAGGACGAGCGGGAGACGACGAGCAGTACTTC. Residues: CASSLGRAGDDEQYF.

The chain employs TRBV11-3 and TRBJ2-7; TRBD1 might be the D (6 bases). The V gene's germline CDR1 is SGHNT and CDR2 YENEEA. This CDR3 is built from 15 residues. With 5 bases removed from V and 1 base from J, the gap between germline ends came to 15 bases. This chain's CDR3 is CASSPTRQGSYEQYF. CDR3 in DNA: TGTGCCAGCAGCCCCACGAGGCAGGGGTCCTACGAGCAGTACTTC.

The chain uses TRBV6-5 and TRBJ1-2, with a tentative D call TRBD1 (5 bases). The CDR3 runs 12 residues. V was cut by 8 bases and J by 3 bases, with 10 bases left in between. Germline V lookup: CDR1 MNHEY, CDR2 SVGAGI. CDR3: CASGGVYYGYTF. CDR3 DNA: TGTGCCAGCGGAGGGGTATACTATGGCTACACCTTC.

The rearrangement links TRBV7-6 to TRBJ2-5; possible D gene TRBD1, 5 bases. Germline V gene lookup returns CDR1 SGHVS and CDR2 FNYEAQ. V lost 2 bases and J lost 0, with 13 bases in between. CDR3 length: 16 residues. The CDR3 nucleotides are TGTGCCAGCAGCTTAAACCAGGGCCGGTACCAAGAGACCCAGTACTTC. It is translated as CASSLNQGRYQETQYF.

The sample holds a few counts of this clonotype. This rearrangement joins TRBV5-1 to TRBJ2-7; D is unclear. The CDR3 is 12 amino acids. V was shortened by 3 bases and J by 7 bases, with 11 bases between the two germline ends. Germline loops: CDR1 SGHRS, CDR2 YFSETQ. The CDR3 region has the DNA TGCGCCAGCAGCTCCCAAGGAAAAGAGCAGTACTTC. This encodes CASSSQGKEQYF.